This entry is about one T cell receptor (beta chain). This CDR3 is built from 14 residues. Trimming took off 5 bases at V and 3 bases at J, with 13 bases between the two ends. Germline V gene sequence: CDR1 MNHNY, CDR2 SVGAGI (reference sequence). These data belong to a study of blood T cell repertoires in COVID-19. Across the study: Samples representing acute and convalescent COVID-19 were sourced from the United States, Italy and Spain. T cells, B-cell-depleted T cells, or PBMCs supplied cDNA or gDNA.

TCRdb's table, derived via immunoSEQ multiplex PCR, lists solely in-frame clones and lacks some. Among 200,000 to 300,000 clones listed, about 90% were seen once. This receptor was obtained from a woman aged 40 to 50 with acute or convalescent COVID-19. The chain recombines TRBV6-6 with TRBJ1-1; possibly TRBD1 for D (5 bases). Material: peripheral blood. CDR3 DNA: TGTGCCAGCAGTCCGGACGGGGGTTACACTGAAGCTTTCTTT. This encodes CASSPDGGYTEAFF.